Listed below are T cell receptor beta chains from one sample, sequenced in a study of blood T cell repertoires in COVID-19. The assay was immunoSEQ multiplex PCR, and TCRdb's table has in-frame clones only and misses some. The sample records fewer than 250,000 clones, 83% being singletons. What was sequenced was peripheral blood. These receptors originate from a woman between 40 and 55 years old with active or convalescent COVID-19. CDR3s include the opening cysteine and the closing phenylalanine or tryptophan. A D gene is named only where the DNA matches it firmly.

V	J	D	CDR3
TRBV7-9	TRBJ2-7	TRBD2	CATRGLASSYEQYF
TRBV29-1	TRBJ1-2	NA	CSVERGAGGYTF
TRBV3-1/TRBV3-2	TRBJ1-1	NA	CASSQHQNTEAFF
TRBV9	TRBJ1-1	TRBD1	CASSVTGTGHAEAFF
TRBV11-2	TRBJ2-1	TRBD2	CASSLKTSGSHNEQFF
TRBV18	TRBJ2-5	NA	CASSPYNQETQYF
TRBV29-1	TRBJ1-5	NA	CSVRDTLGDQPQHF
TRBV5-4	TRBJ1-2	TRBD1	CASSKEQGAFYGYTF
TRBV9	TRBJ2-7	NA	CASSVVLGAEQYF
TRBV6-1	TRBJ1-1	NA	CASSEHRRSEAFF
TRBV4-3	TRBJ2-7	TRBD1	CASRLGTGDPYEQYF
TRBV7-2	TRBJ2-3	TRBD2	CASSSKLAGGPADTQYF
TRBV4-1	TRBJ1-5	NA	CASSQVVNRQINQPQHF
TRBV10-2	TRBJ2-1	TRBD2	CASIVAGSSYNEQFF
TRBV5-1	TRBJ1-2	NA	CASSLGQPYGYTF
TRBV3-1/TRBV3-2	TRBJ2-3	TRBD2	CASSPMTSGTDTQYF
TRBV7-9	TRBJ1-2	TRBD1	CASSLGTAANYGYTF
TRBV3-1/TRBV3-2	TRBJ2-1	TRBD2	CASQRAGEPYNEQFF
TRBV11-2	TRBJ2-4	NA	CASSPRGELAKNIQYF
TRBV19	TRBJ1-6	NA	CASRDSRNSPLHF
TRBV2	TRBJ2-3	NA	CASSRETDTQYF
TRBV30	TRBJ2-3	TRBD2	CAWMGLAGADTQYF
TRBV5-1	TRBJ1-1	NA	CASSPGANTEAFF
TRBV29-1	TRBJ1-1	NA	CSVSNTEAFF
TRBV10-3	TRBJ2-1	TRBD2	CAISARASGGINEQFF
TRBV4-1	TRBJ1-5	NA	CASSQDGQGNQPQHF
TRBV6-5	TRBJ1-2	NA	CASRDSRGGYTF
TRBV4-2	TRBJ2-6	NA	CASSSRGGSGANVLTF
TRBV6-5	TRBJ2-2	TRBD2	CASKRGSNTGELFF
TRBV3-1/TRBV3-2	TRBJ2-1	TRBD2	CASSPGTSGSERNEQFF
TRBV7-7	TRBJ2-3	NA	CASSLVALDTQYF
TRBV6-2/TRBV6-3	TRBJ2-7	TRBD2	CASSYPPKRGGISYEQYF
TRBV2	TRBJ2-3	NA	CASTPVTDTQYF
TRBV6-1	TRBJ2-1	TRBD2	CASSLAGTLYNEQFF
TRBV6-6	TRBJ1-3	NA	CASSRNGGRDSGNTIYF
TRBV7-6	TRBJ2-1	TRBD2	CASSLARRTSTSSSYNEQFF
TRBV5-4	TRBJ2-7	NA	CASSGKGEGYEQYF
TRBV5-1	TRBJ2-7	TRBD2	CASSLDPSGTYEQYF
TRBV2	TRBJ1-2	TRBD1	CASSEGQGVYGYTF
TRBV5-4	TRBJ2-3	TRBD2	CASSAPSRGALGDTQYF
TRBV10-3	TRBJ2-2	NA	CATWRGDNTGELFF
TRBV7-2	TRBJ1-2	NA	CASSRPGLEIYGYTF
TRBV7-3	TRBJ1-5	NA	CASSLGGGNQPQHF
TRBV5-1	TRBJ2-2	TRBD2	CASSIVTSGSGGELFF
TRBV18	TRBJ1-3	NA	CASSPEHTPGVTIYF
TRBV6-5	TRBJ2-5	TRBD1	CASTSGTGSKTQYF
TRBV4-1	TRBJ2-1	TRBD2	CASSQEPSGRAYNEQFF
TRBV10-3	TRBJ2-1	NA	CATGPRATDYNEQFF
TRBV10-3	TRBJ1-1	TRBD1	CAISGGQGSEAFF
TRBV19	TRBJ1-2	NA	CASSRAGPGAPYGYTF
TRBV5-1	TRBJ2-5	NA	CASSLVRDIQETQYF
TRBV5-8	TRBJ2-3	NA	CASSLYSTDTQYF
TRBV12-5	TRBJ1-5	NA	CASGPEGQPQHF
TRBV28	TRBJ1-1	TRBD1	CASSQGDRENTEAFF
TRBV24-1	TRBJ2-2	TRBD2	CATSDRGRGLAGGLAGELFF
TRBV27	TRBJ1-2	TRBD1	CASKQGVRTGYTF